These 3 T cell receptor beta chains were sequenced from one sample in a study of spatial heterogeneity in lung cancer (dated 2019 in TCRdb). Libraries were made using 5' RACE. The sequencer was a NextSeq 500. TCRdb redid the processing of the public reads, applying fastp at Q25 and MiXCR, and retained in-frame beta chains. Identical CDR3 protein sequences are pooled into one entry, listed with their most common genes and DNA. The sample table records approximately 44,000 distinct CDR3 sequences; roughly an eighth of these occur just once. The ten largest clones take up 50% to 60% of the sample. The time point label, read with the paper, signifies: sample taken at primary tumor resection. Without any cell sorting, TCR sequencing was performed on whole RNA extracted either from tumor and nontumor lung tissue or from cryopreserved PBMC samples. The sequences come from PBMCs, collected at surgery. The receptor source for this set is a male donor with early-stage non-small cell lung cancer.

The table lists this clonotype with many counts. The rearrangement links TRBV11-2 to TRBJ2-3; 8 nucleotides agree with TRBD2. The J segment lost 4 bases and the V segment lost 9 bases, leaving 15 bases of the junction unmatched. Germline V CDR1 and CDR2: SGHAT, FQNNGV. This CDR3 spans 16 amino acids. In DNA form, the CDR3 reads TGTGCCAGTATGAAGCGGGGGCCCTCGAACTCAGATACGCAGTATTTT. It is translated as CASMKRGPSNSDTQYF.

The chain employs TRBV7-9 and TRBJ1-2; 10 bases align to TRBD1. Germline V gene lookup returns CDR1 SEHNR and CDR2 FQNEAQ (reference sequence). The CDR3 contains 15 residues. With V trimmed by 5 bases and J by 8 bases, 11 bases remained unmatched. The CDR3 DNA reads as TGTGCCAGCAGCCCCGAGACAGGGGGCGCGAAAGGCTACACCTTC. It codes for CASSPETGGAKGYTF. The full variable domain, completed using reference TRBV7-9 and TRBJ1-2, is DTGVSQNPRHKITKRGQNVTFRCDPISEHNRLYWYRQTLGQGPEFLTYFQNEAQLEKSRLLSDRFSAERPKGSFSTLEIQRTEQGDSAMYLCASSPETGGAKGYTFGSGTRLTVV.

In its sample, this clonotype was seen many times. The chain couples TRBV20-1 to TRBJ1-1, with 7 bases lining up with TRBD1. With V trimmed by 5 bases and J by 4 bases, 7 bases remained unmatched. This CDR3 spans 13 amino acids. CDR1 and CDR2 (germline): DFQATT, SNEGSKA (reference sequence). CDR3: CSAGRGLSTEAFF. The DNA for the CDR3 is TGCAGTGCTGGAAGGGGGCTGAGCACTGAAGCTTTCTTT.